The 6 T cell receptor beta chains listed next were all sequenced from one sample in a study of T cell repertoires in cytomegalovirus infection. TCRdb ran MiXCR on the reads and lists one entry per CDR3 protein. Counted here are around 210,000 distinct CDR3 sequences, 5% to 8.5% occurring once; the ten biggest clones make up under 7%. The sample taken for sequencing was PBMCs. The receptors were sampled from a human donor in good health (CMV status not recorded). Some clones in this sample may be carry-over from other donors' samples.

This clonotype was counted ten times or more. CDR3: CAISDRAPGELFF. DNA for the CDR3: TGTGCCATCAGTGATCGTGCTCCCGGGGAGCTGTTTTTT. The rearrangement links TRBV10-3 to TRBJ2-2; D remains unclear. CDR1 and CDR2 (germline): ENHRY, SYGVKD. CDR3 length: 13 amino acids. The V gene lost 3 bases and the J gene lost 6 bases, with 8 bases spanning the gap.

Only a few counts were recorded for this clonotype. CDR3 region: CSVGGAGYEQYF. In nucleotides, the CDR3 is TGCAGCGTTGGGGGGGCAGGCTACGAGCAGTACTTC. J is TRBJ2-7 and V is TRBV29-1; D assignment may be TRBD1 or TRBD2 (6 bases each). The CDR3 loop spans 12 amino acids. V was cut by 4 bases and J by 3 bases, with 10 bases left in between. Germline assignment: CDR1 SQVTM and CDR2 ANQGSEA.

This clonotype was seen a handful of times. V is TRBV28 and J is TRBJ1-1, with D possibly TRBD1 on 5 matching bases. In germline, CDR1 is MDHEN, CDR2 SYDVKM. The CDR3 is 11 amino acids. V was trimmed by 10 bases and J by 6 bases, leaving 12 bases between them. The CDR3 region is CATLTVSEAFF. DNA of the CDR3: TGTGCCACCTTGACAGTTTCTGAAGCTTTCTTT.

This chain links TRBV7-9 with TRBJ1-2; D may be TRBD1 (6 bases). Germline lookup yields CDR1 SEHNR and CDR2 FQNEAQ (reference sequence). CDR3 length equals 18 residues. The V and J ends lost 5 bases and 2 bases respectively, with 24 bases between them. This CDR3 reads CASSTARVVNRANYGYTF. The CDR3 DNA is TGTGCCAGCAGCACAGCGAGAGTAGTAAACAGGGCCAACTATGGCTACACCTTC. Variable domain in full (rest from reference TRBV7-9 and TRBJ1-2): DTGVSQNPRHKITKRGQNVTFRCDPISEHNRLYWYRQTLGQGPEFLTYFQNEAQLEKSRLLSDRFSAERPKGSFSTLEIQRTEQGDSAMYLCASSTARVVNRANYGYTFGSGTRLTVV.

This clonotype occurred a few times. The V and J genes are TRBV6-6 and TRBJ2-1; TRBD1 matches at 8 bases. The CDR3 length is 13 residues. CDR1 MNHNY and CDR2 SVGAGI come from the germline V gene (reference sequence). With 7 bases clipped from V and 9 bases from J, the junction kept 8 bases outside the gene matches. The CDR3 here is CASTRTGLSEQFF. Here the CDR3 DNA reads TGTGCCAGCACCCGGACAGGGCTCAGTGAGCAGTTCTTC.

This clonotype was seen at least ten times. The chain recombines TRBV7-2 with TRBJ1-4; D possibly corresponds to TRBD1 (6 bases). CDR1 SGHTA and CDR2 FQGNSA come from the germline V gene. V shed 5 bases and J shed 3 bases, with 13 bases lying between them. The CDR3 loop spans 15 amino acids. The CDR3 spells CASSPRQAPNEKLFF. The CDR3 DNA is TGTGCCAGCAGCCCCAGACAGGCCCCTAATGAAAAACTGTTTTTT.